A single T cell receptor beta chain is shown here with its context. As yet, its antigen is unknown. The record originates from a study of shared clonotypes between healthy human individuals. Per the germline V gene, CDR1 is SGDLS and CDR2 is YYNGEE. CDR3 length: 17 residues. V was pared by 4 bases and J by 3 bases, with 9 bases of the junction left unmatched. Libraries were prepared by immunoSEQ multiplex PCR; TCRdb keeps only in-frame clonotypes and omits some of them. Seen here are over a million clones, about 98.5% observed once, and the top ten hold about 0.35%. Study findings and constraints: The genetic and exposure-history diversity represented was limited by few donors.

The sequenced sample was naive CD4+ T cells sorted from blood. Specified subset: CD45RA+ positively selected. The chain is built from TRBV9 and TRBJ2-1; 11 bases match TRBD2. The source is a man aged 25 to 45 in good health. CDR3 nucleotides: TGTGCCAGCAGCCCGAGGGGGACTAGCGGACTCTACAATGAGCAGTTCTTC. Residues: CASSPRGTSGLYNEQFF.